This T cell receptor beta chain was sequenced for a study of blood T cell repertoires in COVID-19. As for the study in general: COVID-19 samples, acute and convalescent, were from the United States, Italy and Spain. T cells, B-cell-depleted T cells, or PBMCs provided the cDNA or gDNA that served as material.

Original handling: Scientists estimated how many nucleated cells there were by amplifying reference gene primers. This table comes from immunoSEQ multiplex PCR, and its TCRdb copy is limited to in-frame clones, with some not included. V, J and clone size reflect that table, while D and trimming were determined from the DNA. The sample consists of fewer than 120,000 clones, around nine tenths of them appearing once. This clone was detected only a few times. The CDR3 has 16 residues. With 0 bases removed from V and 2 bases from J, the gap between germline ends came to 13 bases. Germline CDR1 and CDR2: LGHNA and YNFKEQ.

Source material: peripheral blood. The clonotype was recovered from a human donor in a cohort sampled during active COVID-19. The chain couples TRBV4-2 to TRBJ1-2, with D perhaps TRBD1 (6 bases). CDR3 residues: CASSQDTGGGNYGYTF. The CDR3 bases are TGTGCCAGCAGCCAAGATACGGGGGGCGGGAACTATGGCTACACCTTC.